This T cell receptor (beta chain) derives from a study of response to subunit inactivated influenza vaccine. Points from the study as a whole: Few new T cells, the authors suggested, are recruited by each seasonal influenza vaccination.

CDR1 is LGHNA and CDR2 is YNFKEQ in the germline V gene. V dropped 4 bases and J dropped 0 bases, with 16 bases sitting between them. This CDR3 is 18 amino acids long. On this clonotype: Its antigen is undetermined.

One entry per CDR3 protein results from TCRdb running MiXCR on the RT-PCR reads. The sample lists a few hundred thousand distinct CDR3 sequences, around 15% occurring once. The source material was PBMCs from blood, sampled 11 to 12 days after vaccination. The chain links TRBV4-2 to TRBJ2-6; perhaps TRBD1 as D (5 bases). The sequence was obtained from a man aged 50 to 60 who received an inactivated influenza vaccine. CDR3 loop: CASSRDRSSNSGANVLTF. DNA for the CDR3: TGTGCCAGCAGCCGCGACAGATCGTCTAACTCTGGGGCCAACGTCCTGACTTTC.